One sample yielded the 18 T cell receptor beta chains listed below, sequenced in a study of type 1 regulatory T cells. TCRdb re-derived calls from the reads in MiXCR, one entry per CDR3 protein. The repertoire has roughly 46,000 distinct CDR3 sequences, less than 15% of them found once; the top ten carry 8% to 8.5%. The antigens these receptors bind are not known. Sequenced input: cultured non-Tr1 T cells, either the whole culture or a sorted T cell fraction (not recorded which). The receptors come from a human donor in good health.

This clonotype was seen a handful of times. The J gene is TRBJ1-1, the V gene TRBV30, with unresolved D. Trimming pared 8 bases from V and 4 bases from J, leaving 17 bases between. Germline V gene sequence: CDR1 GTSNPN, CDR2 SVGIG (reference sequence). The CDR3 contains 13 residues. The CDR3 loop is CALMEASSTEAFF. DNA of the CDR3: TGTGCCCTCATGGAGGCTTCCAGCACTGAAGCTTTCTTT.

There are many counts of this clonotype. The V and J genes are TRBV7-2 and TRBJ2-5; 8 positions match TRBD2. Per germline, CDR1 SGHTA and CDR2 FQGNSA. The trim removed 2 bases at V and 2 bases at J, leaving 7 bases unmatched. CDR3 length: 16 amino acids. For the CDR3, the DNA is TGTGCCAGCAGCTTAAATGTAGCGGGGCAACAAGAGACCCAGTACTTC. Encoded protein: CASSLNVAGQQETQYF.

This clonotype was picked up a small number of times. The rearrangement links TRBV6-2 or TRBV6-3 to TRBJ2-2; 14 nucleotides line up with TRBD2. V was pared by 6 bases and J by 4 bases, with 10 bases of the junction left unmatched. This CDR3 is 18 amino acids long. CDR1 MNHEY and CDR2 SVGEGT come from the germline V gene. CDR3 region: CASSDRLGLAGGTGELFF. The CDR3 nucleotides read TGTGCCAGCAGCGATCGGCTCGGACTAGCGGGAGGCACCGGGGAGCTGTTTTTT.

The chain links TRBV7-2 to TRBJ1-5, with D unclear. V lost 5 bases and J lost 2, with 10 bases in between. The V gene's germline CDR1 is SGHTA and CDR2 FQGNSA. The CDR3 loop spans 14 amino acids. The CDR3 nucleotides are TGTGCCAGCAGCCTTTTGGCGGGCAATCAGCCCCAGCATTTT. Amino acids: CASSLLAGNQPQHF.

This clonotype was observed a few times. The rearrangement joins TRBV20-1 to TRBJ2-7, with D unclear. Germline V gives CDR1 DFQATT, CDR2 SNEGSKA (reference sequence). The CDR3 length is 13 residues. V was trimmed by 6 bases and J by 5 bases, leaving 17 bases between them. In nucleotides, the CDR3 is TGCAGTGCCACCGGCGGACCACTCCACGAGCAGTACTTC. It is translated as CSATGGPLHEQYF.

Ten or more counts support this clonotype. The rearrangement joins TRBV5-1 to TRBJ2-3; D ambiguous. Germline V lookup: CDR1 SGHRS, CDR2 YFSETQ. The V gene lost 3 bases and the J gene lost 2 bases, with 1 base spanning the gap. The CDR3 contains 11 residues. The DNA of the CDR3 is TGCGCCAGCAGCTCCACAGATACGCAGTATTTT. Its protein product is CASSSTDTQYF.

The table lists this clonotype with many counts. The V call is TRBV27, the J call TRBJ1-2, with a possible D match to TRBD1 (5 bases). The CDR3 is made up of 13 amino acids. CDR1 is MNHEY and CDR2 is SMNVEV in the germline V gene (reference sequence). The V end was cut by 5 bases, the J end by 4 bases, with 11 bases between. The CDR3 DNA reads TGTGCCAGCAGTGGGACGGCGACCTATGGCTACACCTTC. This translates into CASSGTATYGYTF.

DNA for the CDR3: TGTGCCAGCGCCGCGAGCGGAGCCTACAATGAGCAGTTCTTC. Translation: CASAASGAYNEQFF. The chain combines TRBV18 with TRBJ2-1; a weak D match, TRBD2 (5 bases). Between the trimmed V and J ends, which lost 8 bases and 2 bases, there was a span of 13 bases. The CDR3 is made up of 14 amino acids. The germline V gene encodes CDR1 KGHSH and CDR2 LQKENI.

This clonotype was seen repeatedly, ten times or more. V gene TRBV18 combines with J gene TRBJ1-5, with D possibly matching TRBD1 (6 bases). Germline values: CDR1 KGHSH, CDR2 LQKENI. The V and J ends lost 9 bases and 3 bases respectively, with 15 bases between them. The CDR3 contains 14 residues. The CDR3 DNA follows: TGTGCCAGTTCAACGGGGGCCTTCAATCAGCCCCAGCATTTT. Protein product: CASSTGAFNQPQHF.

There are many counts of this clonotype. This chain uses TRBV3-1 with TRBJ2-1, with 14 positions matching TRBD2. The V segment lost 4 bases and the J segment 7 bases; nucleotides outside the gene matches: 6. This CDR3 is built from 16 residues. CDR1 LGHDT and CDR2 YNNKEL come from the germline V gene (reference sequence). CDR3 protein: CASSPGLAGVRNEQFF. CDR3 nucleotide sequence: TGTGCCAGCAGCCCGGGACTAGCGGGAGTAAGGAATGAGCAGTTCTTC.

This clonotype was counted only a few times. The rearrangement uses TRBV6-6 and TRBJ1-5, with a possible D match to TRBD1 (6 bases). Trimming pared 6 bases from V and 2 bases from J, leaving 14 bases between. This CDR3 comprises 15 residues. Germline V gene lookup returns CDR1 MNHNY and CDR2 SVGAGI (reference sequence). The CDR3 sequence is CASSPLQGGNQPQHF. The DNA for the CDR3 is TGTGCCAGCAGCCCGTTACAGGGTGGCAATCAGCCCCAGCATTTT.

The rearrangement links TRBV12-3 or TRBV12-4 to TRBJ2-1; 7 positions match TRBD1. V shed 2 bases and J 5 bases; nucleotides not matched to a gene: 6. The CDR3 spans 15 residues. This chain's CDR3 is CASSLYGQVNNEQFF. The DNA of the CDR3 is TGTGCCAGCAGTTTATATGGACAGGTGAACAATGAGCAGTTCTTC.

This clonotype was seen a handful of times. The rearrangement joins TRBV20-1 to TRBJ1-6; TRBD1 matches 8 bases. Germline loops: CDR1 DFQATT, CDR2 SNEGSKA (reference sequence). CDR3 size: 15 residues. V lost 6 bases and J lost 7; bases outside the gene matches: 11. CDR3 nucleotides: TGCAGTGCCCCGGAGAGACAGGGGCGGAATTCACCCCTCCACTTT. Its protein product is CSAPERQGRNSPLHF.

This clonotype was observed many times. The chain recombines TRBV2 with TRBJ1-6; TRBD1 matches at 7 bases. The CDR3 length is 16 residues. The germline V gene encodes CDR1 SNHLY and CDR2 FYNNEI. The ends lost 7 bases at V and 4 bases at J; junction bases unmatched: 10. CDR3 sequence (DNA): TGTGCCAGCAATTTCCTCGGGACAGCTTATAATTCACCCCTCCACTTT. Translation gives CASNFLGTAYNSPLHF.

This clonotype was seen ten or more times. The V and J genes are TRBV12-3 or TRBV12-4 and TRBJ2-5; D remains ambiguous. The V and J ends lost 2 bases and 3 bases respectively, with 4 bases between them. This CDR3 is 12 amino acids long. The DNA for the CDR3 is TGTGCCAGCAGTTTACTAGAAGAGACCCAGTACTTC. Its translation is CASSLLEETQYF.

In this sample, this clonotype turned up many times. The rearrangement links TRBV7-2 to TRBJ2-7, with D uncertain. V lost 4 bases to trimming and J lost 3 bases, with 7 bases between them. This CDR3 is 12 amino acids long. Germline values: CDR1 SGHTA, CDR2 FQGNSA. In DNA form, the CDR3 reads TGTGCCAGCAGCTCCCTAAGCTACGAGCAGTACTTC. Its translation is CASSSLSYEQYF.

This clonotype was seen repeatedly, ten times or more. This chain connects TRBV7-9 to TRBJ2-3; 9 bases fit TRBD1. V shed 1 base and J 3 bases; nucleotides not matched to a gene: 5. CDR3 length: 16 residues. CDR1 and CDR2 from the germline V gene are SEHNR and FQNEAQ (reference sequence). In nucleotides, the CDR3 is TGTGCCAGCAGCTTAGGATACAGGGGGCGAACAGATACGCAGTATTTT. Translation: CASSLGYRGRTDTQYF.

This chain connects TRBV6-1 to TRBJ2-3, with 8 bases lining up with TRBD2. There are 13 residues in the CDR3. Germline CDR1 reads MNHNS; CDR2 reads SASEGT. Germline trimming cut 7 bases from V and 5 bases from J; bases unmatched to any gene: 5. The CDR3 region has the DNA TGTGCCAGCAATCGACTAGCGTTAGATACGCAGTATTTT. Translation gives CASNRLALDTQYF.